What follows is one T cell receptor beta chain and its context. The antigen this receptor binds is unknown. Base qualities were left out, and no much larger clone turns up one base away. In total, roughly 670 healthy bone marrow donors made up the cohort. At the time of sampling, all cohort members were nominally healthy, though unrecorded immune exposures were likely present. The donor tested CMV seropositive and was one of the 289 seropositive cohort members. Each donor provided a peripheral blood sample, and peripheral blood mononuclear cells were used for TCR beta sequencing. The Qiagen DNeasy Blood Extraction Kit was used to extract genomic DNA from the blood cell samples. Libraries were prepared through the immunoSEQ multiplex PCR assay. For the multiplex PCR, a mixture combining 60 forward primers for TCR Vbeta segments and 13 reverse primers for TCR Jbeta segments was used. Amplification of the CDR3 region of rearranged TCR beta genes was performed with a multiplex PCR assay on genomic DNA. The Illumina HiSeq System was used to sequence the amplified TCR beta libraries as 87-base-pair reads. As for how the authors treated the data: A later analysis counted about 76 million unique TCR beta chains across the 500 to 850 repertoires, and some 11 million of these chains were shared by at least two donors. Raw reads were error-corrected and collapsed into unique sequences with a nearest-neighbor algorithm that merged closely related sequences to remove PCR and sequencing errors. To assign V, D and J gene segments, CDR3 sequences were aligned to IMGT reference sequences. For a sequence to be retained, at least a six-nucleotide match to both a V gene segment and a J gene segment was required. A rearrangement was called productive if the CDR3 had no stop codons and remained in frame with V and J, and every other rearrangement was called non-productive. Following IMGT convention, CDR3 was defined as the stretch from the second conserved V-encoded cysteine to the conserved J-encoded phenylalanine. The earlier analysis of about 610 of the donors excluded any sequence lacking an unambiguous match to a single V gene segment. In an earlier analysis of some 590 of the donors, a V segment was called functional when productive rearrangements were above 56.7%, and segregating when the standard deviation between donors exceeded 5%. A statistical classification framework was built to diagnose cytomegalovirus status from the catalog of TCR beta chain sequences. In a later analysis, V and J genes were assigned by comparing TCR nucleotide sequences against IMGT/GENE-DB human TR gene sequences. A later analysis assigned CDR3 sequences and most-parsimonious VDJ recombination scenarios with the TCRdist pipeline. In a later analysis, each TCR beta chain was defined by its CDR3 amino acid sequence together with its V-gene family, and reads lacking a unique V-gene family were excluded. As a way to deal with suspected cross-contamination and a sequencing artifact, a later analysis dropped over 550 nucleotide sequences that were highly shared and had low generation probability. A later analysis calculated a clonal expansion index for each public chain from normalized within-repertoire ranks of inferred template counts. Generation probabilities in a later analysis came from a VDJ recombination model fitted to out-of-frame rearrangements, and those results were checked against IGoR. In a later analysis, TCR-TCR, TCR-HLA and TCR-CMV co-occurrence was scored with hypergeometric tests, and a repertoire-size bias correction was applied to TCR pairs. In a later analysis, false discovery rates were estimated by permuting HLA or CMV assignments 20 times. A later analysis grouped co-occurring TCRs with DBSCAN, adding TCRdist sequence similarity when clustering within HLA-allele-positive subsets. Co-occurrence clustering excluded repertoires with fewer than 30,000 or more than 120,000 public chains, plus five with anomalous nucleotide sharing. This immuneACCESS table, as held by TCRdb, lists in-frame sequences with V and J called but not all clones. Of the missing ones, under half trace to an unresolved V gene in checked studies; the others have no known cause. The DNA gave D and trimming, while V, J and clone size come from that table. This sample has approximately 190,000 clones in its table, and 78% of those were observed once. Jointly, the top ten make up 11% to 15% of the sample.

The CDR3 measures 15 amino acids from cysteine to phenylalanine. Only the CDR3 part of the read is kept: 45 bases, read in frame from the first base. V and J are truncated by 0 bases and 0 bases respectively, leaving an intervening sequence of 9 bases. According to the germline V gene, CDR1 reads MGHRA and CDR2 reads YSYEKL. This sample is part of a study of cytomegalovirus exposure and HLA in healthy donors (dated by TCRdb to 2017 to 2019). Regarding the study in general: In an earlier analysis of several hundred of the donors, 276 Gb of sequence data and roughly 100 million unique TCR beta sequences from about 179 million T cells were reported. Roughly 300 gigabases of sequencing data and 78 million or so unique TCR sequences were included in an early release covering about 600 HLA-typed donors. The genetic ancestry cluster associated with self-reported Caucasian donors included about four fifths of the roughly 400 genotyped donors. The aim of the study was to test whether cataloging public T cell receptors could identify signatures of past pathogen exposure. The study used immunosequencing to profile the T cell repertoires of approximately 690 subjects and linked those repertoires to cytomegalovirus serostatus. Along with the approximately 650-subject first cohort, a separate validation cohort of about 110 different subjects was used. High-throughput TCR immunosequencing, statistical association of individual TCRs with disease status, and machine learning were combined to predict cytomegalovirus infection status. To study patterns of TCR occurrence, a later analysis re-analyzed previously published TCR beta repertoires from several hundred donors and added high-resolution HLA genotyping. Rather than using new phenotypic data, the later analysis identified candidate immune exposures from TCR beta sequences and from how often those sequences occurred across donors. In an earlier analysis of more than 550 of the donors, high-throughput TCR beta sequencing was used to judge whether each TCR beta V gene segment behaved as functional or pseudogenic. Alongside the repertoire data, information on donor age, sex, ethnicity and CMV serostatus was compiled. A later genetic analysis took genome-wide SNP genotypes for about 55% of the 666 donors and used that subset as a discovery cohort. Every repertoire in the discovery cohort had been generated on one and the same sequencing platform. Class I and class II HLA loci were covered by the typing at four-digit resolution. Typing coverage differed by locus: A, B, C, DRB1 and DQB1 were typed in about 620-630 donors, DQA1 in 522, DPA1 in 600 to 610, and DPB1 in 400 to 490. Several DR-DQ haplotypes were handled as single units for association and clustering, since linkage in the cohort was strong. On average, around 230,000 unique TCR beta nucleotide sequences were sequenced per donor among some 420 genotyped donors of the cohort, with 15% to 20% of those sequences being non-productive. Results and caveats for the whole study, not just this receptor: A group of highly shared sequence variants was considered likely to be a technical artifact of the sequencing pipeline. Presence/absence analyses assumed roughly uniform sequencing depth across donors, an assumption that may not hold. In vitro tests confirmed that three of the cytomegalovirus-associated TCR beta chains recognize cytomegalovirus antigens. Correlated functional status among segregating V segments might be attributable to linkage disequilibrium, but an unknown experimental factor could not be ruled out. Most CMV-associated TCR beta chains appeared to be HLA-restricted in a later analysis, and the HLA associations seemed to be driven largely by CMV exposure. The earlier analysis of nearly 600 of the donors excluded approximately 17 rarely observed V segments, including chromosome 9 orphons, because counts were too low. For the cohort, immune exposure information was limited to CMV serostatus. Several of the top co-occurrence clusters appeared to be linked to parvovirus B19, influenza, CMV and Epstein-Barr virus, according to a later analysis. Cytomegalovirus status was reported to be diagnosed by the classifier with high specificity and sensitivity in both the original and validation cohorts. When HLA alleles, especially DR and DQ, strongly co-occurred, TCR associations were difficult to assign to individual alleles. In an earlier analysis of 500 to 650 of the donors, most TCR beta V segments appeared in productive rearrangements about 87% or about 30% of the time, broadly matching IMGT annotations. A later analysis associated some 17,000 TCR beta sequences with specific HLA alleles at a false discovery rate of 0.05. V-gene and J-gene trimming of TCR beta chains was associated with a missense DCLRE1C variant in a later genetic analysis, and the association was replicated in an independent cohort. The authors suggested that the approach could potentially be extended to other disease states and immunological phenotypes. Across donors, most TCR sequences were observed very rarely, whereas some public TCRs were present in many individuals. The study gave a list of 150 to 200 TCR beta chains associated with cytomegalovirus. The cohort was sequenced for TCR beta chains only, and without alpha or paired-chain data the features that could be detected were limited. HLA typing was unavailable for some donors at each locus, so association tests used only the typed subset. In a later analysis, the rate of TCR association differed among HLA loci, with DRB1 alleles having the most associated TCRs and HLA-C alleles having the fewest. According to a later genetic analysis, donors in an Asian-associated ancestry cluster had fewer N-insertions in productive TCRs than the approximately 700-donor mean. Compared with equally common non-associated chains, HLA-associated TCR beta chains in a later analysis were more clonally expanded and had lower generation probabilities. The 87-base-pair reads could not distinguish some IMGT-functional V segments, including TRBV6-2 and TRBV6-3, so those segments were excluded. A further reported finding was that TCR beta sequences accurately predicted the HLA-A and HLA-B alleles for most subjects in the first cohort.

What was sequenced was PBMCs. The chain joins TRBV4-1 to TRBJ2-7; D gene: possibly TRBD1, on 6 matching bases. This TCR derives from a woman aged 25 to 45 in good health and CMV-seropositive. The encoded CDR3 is CASSQDGTSSYEQYF. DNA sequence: TGCGCCAGCAGCCAAGATGGGACAAGCTCCTACGAGCAGTACTTC.